One sample yielded the 25 T cell receptor beta chains listed below, sequenced in a study of OX40 agonist ivuxolimab in advanced cancers. The table came from immunoSEQ multiplex PCR; TCRdb's copy has only in-frame clones and leaves some out. The repertoire holds about 86,000 clones, with roughly 87% as singletons. The source material was CD4+ or CD8+ T cells sorted from blood, sampled in a trial of the OX40 agonist ivuxolimab. All receptors come from an adult with an advanced solid tumor such as melanoma, head and neck, liver or kidney cancer.

This chain connects TRBV9 to TRBJ1-6; a possible D gene is TRBD1 (5 bases). Germline V gene sequence: CDR1 SGDLS, CDR2 YYNGEE. The CDR3 covers 16 residues. V lost 4 bases to trimming and J lost 0 bases, with 11 bases between them. CDR3 protein: CASSPRGSSYNSPLHF. The CDR3 nucleotides are TGTGCCAGCAGCCCCCGGGGGAGCTCCTATAATTCACCCCTCCACTTT.

This sequence joins TRBV27 and TRBJ2-7; 9 bases line up with TRBD2. This CDR3 has 14 amino acids. The germline V gene has CDR1 MNHEY and CDR2 SMNVEV (reference sequence). With V trimmed by 3 bases and J by 4 bases, 4 bases remained unmatched. CDR3 in DNA: TGTGCCAGCAGTTTGGCGGGAGGGCCTTACGAGCAGTACTTC. Its protein product is CASSLAGGPYEQYF.

About this clone itself: One end of the junction fails to match germline, which may point to a read error. The gene calls are TRBV14 and TRBJ1-1, with a possible D match to TRBD1 (6 bases). The CDR3 has 13 residues. CDR1 is SGHDN, CDR2 FVKESK, per germline. CDR3 loop: CASSRSTRTEVLF. CDR3 sequence (DNA): TGTGCCAGCAGCCGTTCCACTCGGACAGAGGTGCTTTTT.

This chain joins TRBV5-1 and TRBJ2-5; TRBD2 matches 8 bases. The trim removed 4 bases at V and 4 bases at J, leaving 12 bases unmatched. Germline V gives CDR1 SGHRS, CDR2 YFSETQ. The CDR3 contains 16 residues. CDR3 residues: CASSPVGTSFGETQYF. CDR3 in DNA: TGCGCCAGCAGCCCGGTCGGGACTAGTTTTGGAGAGACCCAGTACTTC.

V and J are TRBV7-3 and TRBJ1-6, with D perhaps matching TRBD1 (6 bases). Germline V gene sequence: CDR1 SGHTA, CDR2 FQGTGA. The CDR3 runs 17 residues. V was pared by 2 bases and J by 10 bases, with 21 bases between. The CDR3 DNA is TGTGCCAGCAGCTTATCCTCTTTGGCAGGGGAACGCTCACCCCTCCACTTT. Translating it yields CASSLSSLAGERSPLHF.

This clone was counted a single time. CDR3 sequence reads: CASSQDGGLAGVGELFF. The CDR3 region has the DNA TGCGCCAGCAGCCAAGACGGGGGACTAGCGGGAGTCGGGGAGCTGTTTTTT. The chain links TRBV4-3 to TRBJ2-2; 14 nucleotides match TRBD2. Germline CDR1 LGHNA, CDR2 YSLEER. The V and J ends lost 0 bases and 7 bases, in that order; junction bases with no gene match: 4. The CDR3 is made up of 17 amino acids.

This sequence joins TRBV5-1 and TRBJ1-1; no clear D. Germline V gene data show CDR1 as SGHRS and CDR2 as YFSETQ. The CDR3 has 14 amino acids. With 0 bases removed from V and 0 bases from J, the gap between germline ends came to 6 bases. CDR3 coding DNA: TGCGCCAGCAGCTTGGGCCTGATGAACACTGAAGCTTTCTTT. Residues: CASSLGLMNTEAFF.

The chain combines TRBV6-6 with TRBJ2-5; 11 bases match TRBD1. The CDR3 covers 14 residues. V dropped 5 bases and J dropped 4; count of bases not matched to a gene: 3. CDR1 is MNHNY and CDR2 is SVGAGI in the germline V gene (reference sequence). The CDR3 DNA is TGTGCCAGCAGTCTGGGACAGGGGGTAGAGACCCAGTACTTC. Its translation: CASSLGQGVETQYF.

The chain is built from TRBV7-2 and TRBJ1-1; D is unresolved. This CDR3 spans 15 amino acids. V was clipped by 1 base and J by 1 base, with 10 bases between them. Per germline, CDR1 SGHTA and CDR2 FQGNSA. CDR3 sequence: CASSLVGRANTEAFF. The CDR3 DNA reads as TGTGCCAGCAGCTTAGTCGGACGGGCGAACACTGAAGCTTTCTTT.

The sample holds one count of this clone. The V call is TRBV5-1, the J call TRBJ2-7, with no clear D. This CDR3 region has 11 residues. V gave up 8 bases and J gave up 2 bases, with 8 bases separating them. Per germline, CDR1 SGHRS and CDR2 YFSETQ. The CDR3 protein is CASIEAYEQYV. CDR3 DNA: TGCGCCAGTATCGAAGCCTACGAGCAGTACGTC.

The rearrangement joins TRBV19 to TRBJ1-1, with D unclear. Trimming took off 7 bases at V and 1 base at J, with 13 bases between the two ends. This CDR3 contains 14 residues. CDR1 and CDR2 from the germline V gene are LNHDA and SQIVND (reference sequence). CDR3 protein: CASITGFANTEAFF. The CDR3 nucleotides read TGTGCCAGTATCACGGGCTTTGCGAACACTGAAGCTTTCTTT. Drawing the rest from reference TRBV19 and TRBJ1-1, the complete variable domain is DGGITQSPKYLFRKEGQNVTLSCEQNLNHDAMYWYRQDPGQGLRLIYYSQIVNDFQKGDIAEGYSVSREKKESFPLTVTSAQKNPTAFYLCASITGFANTEAFFGQGTRLTVV.

This clone appeared once. The chain recombines TRBV11-2 with TRBJ1-6, with D tentatively TRBD1 (5 bases). Deletions cut 0 bases from V and 0 bases from J, with 9 bases between. CDR1 SGHAT and CDR2 FQNNGV come from the germline V gene. This CDR3 is built from 17 residues. In DNA form, the CDR3 reads TGTGCCAGCAGCTTAGATCGGCAGGGCTCCTATAATTCACCCCTCCACTTT. It is translated as CASSLDRQGSYNSPLHF.

The V and J genes are TRBV11-2 and TRBJ2-3, with D possibly TRBD2 on 5 matching bases. CDR1 is SGHAT, CDR2 FQNNGV, per germline. Trimming took off 0 bases at V and 6 bases at J, with 16 bases between the two ends. This CDR3 has 16 residues. This CDR3 is CASSLDTRARGDTQYF. CDR3 coding DNA: TGTGCCAGCAGCTTAGATACGCGGGCGCGAGGGGATACGCAGTATTTT.

This chain connects TRBV29-1 to TRBJ2-5; TRBD1 might be the D (5 bases). Between the trimmed V and J ends, which lost 6 bases and 4 bases, there was a span of 12 bases. Germline CDR1 and CDR2: SQVTM and ANQGSEA. CDR3 length: 12 residues. The chain's CDR3 is CSVESGAETQYF. CDR3 coding DNA: TGCAGCGTCGAGTCTGGGGCAGAGACCCAGTACTTC.

The chain is built from TRBV6-5 and TRBJ1-6, with no clear D. The CDR3 consists of 14 residues. CDR1 is MNHEY, CDR2 SVGAGI, per germline. Trimming stripped 2 bases from V and 6 bases from J, with 8 bases between. The CDR3, as DNA: TGTGCCAGCAGTTACAGCAACCTTAATTCACCCCTCCACTTT. Protein sequence: CASSYSNLNSPLHF.

The chain is built from TRBV4-2 and TRBJ1-2; TRBD1 matches at 9 bases. Trimming at V came to 2 bases and at J to 4 bases, leaving 20 bases not matched to a gene. Germline lookup yields CDR1 LGHNA and CDR2 YNFKEQ. This CDR3 has 20 amino acids. The CDR3 DNA follows: TGTGCCAGCAGCCAAAGATGGGGGACAGGGCAAGGTAGTTTGGTCTATGGCTACACCTTC. Protein product: CASSQRWGTGQGSLVYGYTF.

J is TRBJ1-4 and V is TRBV28; 7 nucleotides align to TRBD1. V trimming: 4 bases; J trimming: 1 base; junction bases outside the gene matches: 3. Germline CDR1 MDHEN, CDR2 SYDVKM. The CDR3 loop spans 15 amino acids. CDR3 sequence reads: CASSYRQGTNEKLFF. The CDR3 nucleotides read TGTGCCAGCAGTTACCGACAGGGAACTAATGAAAAACTGTTTTTT.

The V and J genes are TRBV4-1 and TRBJ1-4; no definite D call. The CDR3 loop spans 14 amino acids. The germline gives CDR1 MGHRA, CDR2 YSYEKL. Deletions cut 1 base from V and 10 bases from J, with 13 bases between. The chain's CDR3 is CASSQGSAHVKLFF. The CDR3 nucleotides read TGCGCCAGCAGCCAAGGCTCCGCCCATGTAAAACTGTTTTTT.

The CDR3 nucleotides are TGTGCCAGCAGCCCCCTACAAAGGGTAAACACCATATATTTT. As protein: CASSPLQRVNTIYF. This chain links TRBV14 with TRBJ1-3; D remains unclear. CDR3 length equals 14 residues. V lost 4 bases and J lost 6, with 13 bases in between. Germline V lookup: CDR1 SGHDN, CDR2 FVKESK.

The chain employs TRBV10-2 and TRBJ2-2, with TRBD1 matching 7 bases. CDR3 length: 15 amino acids. CDR1 and CDR2 (germline): WSHSY, SAAADI. Trimming at V came to 7 bases and at J to 3 bases, leaving 8 bases not matched to a gene. The CDR3 is CASIDRDPHTGELFF. CDR3 coding DNA: TGCGCCAGCATTGACAGGGACCCCCACACCGGGGAGCTGTTTTTT.

CDR3 sequence reads: CASSLVLAGTNEQFF. The CDR3 nucleotides are TGTGCCAGCAGCTTGGTTCTAGCGGGGACCAATGAGCAGTTCTTC. This rearrangement joins TRBV5-4 to TRBJ2-1; 9 positions match TRBD2. This CDR3 is 15 amino acids long. The V and J ends lost 0 bases and 6 bases, in that order; junction bases with no gene match: 4. Germline V gene sequence: CDR1 SGHNT, CDR2 YYREEE (reference sequence).

This clone was recorded once. The J gene is TRBJ2-7, the V gene TRBV15; D might be TRBD1 (6 bases). Germline V lookup: CDR1 LNHNV, CDR2 YYDKDF (reference sequence). V dropped 5 bases and J dropped 3 bases, with 14 bases sitting between them. The CDR3 runs to 14 residues. The CDR3 is CATSHSRGRYEQYF. The CDR3 DNA follows: TGTGCCACCAGCCACTCCAGGGGCCGCTACGAGCAGTACTTC.

Here the CDR3 reads CASSLVPRAGRNEQFF. The CDR3 DNA reads as TGTGCCAGCAGCTTGGTTCCCAGGGCCGGCCGCAATGAGCAGTTCTTC. V and J are TRBV5-4 and TRBJ2-1; the D gene is possibly TRBD1 (5 bases). V lost 0 bases to trimming and J lost 6 bases, with 16 bases between them. CDR3 length: 16 amino acids. The germline V gene has CDR1 SGHNT and CDR2 YYREEE (reference sequence).

The CDR3 bases are TGTGCCAGCAGCTTTCTGACTAGCGGCTCCTACAATGAGCAGTTCTTC. This codes for CASSFLTSGSYNEQFF. V and J are TRBV9 and TRBJ2-1, with 9 bases matching TRBD2. The length of the CDR3 is 16 residues. Unmatched junction bases numbered 5, after V lost 4 bases and J lost 0 bases. The germline V gene encodes CDR1 SGDLS and CDR2 YYNGEE.

This sequence joins TRBV2 and TRBJ2-7, with a tentative D call TRBD2 (5 bases). V was clipped by 7 bases and J by 4 bases, with 17 bases between them. This CDR3 contains 14 residues. Germline CDR1 SNHLY, CDR2 FYNNEI. CDR3 nucleotides: TGTGCCAGCAATAGTAACGGGATCGCGTACGAGCAGTACTTC. Protein product: CASNSNGIAYEQYF.